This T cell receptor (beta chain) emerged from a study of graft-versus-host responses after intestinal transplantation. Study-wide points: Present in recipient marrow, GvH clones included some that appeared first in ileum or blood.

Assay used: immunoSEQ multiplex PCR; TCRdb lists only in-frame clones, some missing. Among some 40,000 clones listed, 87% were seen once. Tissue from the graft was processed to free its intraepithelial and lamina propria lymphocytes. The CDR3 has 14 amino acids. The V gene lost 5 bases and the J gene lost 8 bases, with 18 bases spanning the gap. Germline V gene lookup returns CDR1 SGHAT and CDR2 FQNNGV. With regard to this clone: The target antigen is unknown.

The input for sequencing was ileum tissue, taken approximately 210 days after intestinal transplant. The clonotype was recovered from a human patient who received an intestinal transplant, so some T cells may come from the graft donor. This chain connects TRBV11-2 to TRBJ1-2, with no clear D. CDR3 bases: TGTGCCAGCAGCAACCCGATAGGCCGGGAGGGCTACACCTTC. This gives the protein CASSNPIGREGYTF.